This T cell receptor beta chain was documented in a study of T-cell memory formation after mild COVID-19 (dated by TCRdb to 2020 to 2022). Study-wide context: Most TCR sequence clusters were specific to one of the two donors. Two young, previously healthy adult volunteers made up the cohort, one male and one female. In a couple of donors, T-cell clones that expanded and contracted after mild COVID-19 were tracked by sequencing TCRalpha and TCRbeta repertoires over time.

V has 6 bases trimmed and J has 3 bases trimmed; junction bases matching no gene number 9. CDR1 and CDR2, per the germline V gene, are SGHRS and YFSETQ. The CDR3 runs 15 amino acids, cysteine and phenylalanine included. Here the CDR3 DNA is all that survives: 45 bases in frame from base 1. Of note for this clonotype: No antigen is known for it. No per-base quality is available; no much larger clone lies one base away.

What the research found in general, with its limitations: Contracting CD4+ clones were located mainly in the CM and EM memory subsets, whereas CD8+ clones were found to be enriched in EMRA. The detection of some responding clones in pre-infection memory suggests that pre-existing cross-reactive memory T cells joined the SARS-CoV-2 response. Whether the second-wave clones peaking on day 37 were SARS-CoV-2 specific was not confirmed. The study included only two mild cases, and larger cohorts that include severe cases with pre-infection samples were judged to be necessary. Balanced CD4/CD8 phenotypes were observed for clones contracting from day 15 to 85, whereas a bias towards CD4+ was observed for a second wave of clones expanding from day 15 to 37.

Ficoll-Paque density gradient centrifugation was the method used to isolate PBMCs. The reads were generated on an Illumina NovaSeq 6000. cDNA libraries for TCRalpha and TCRbeta were prepared by 5'RACE using constant-segment primers, with sample barcodes and unique molecular identifiers added. RNA was extracted from every sample with Trizol reagent. The libraries were amplified in two PCR steps, and the second step added a second sample barcode and Illumina TruSeq adapters. The libraries were sequenced on an Illumina NovaSeq using 2 x 150 bp paired-end reads. Concerning the study's data processing: Demultiplexing of reads and collapsing into UMI-guided consensus sequences were performed with migec v1.2.7. Using mixcr v2.1.11, UMI consensuses were aligned to TRA and TRB V and J templates and then assembled into clonotypes. A clonotype was counted as expanded or contracted only if both edgeR and NoisET called the change significant, with noise models trained on biological replicates. For edgeR calls, the thresholds were a false discovery rate-adjusted p below 0.01 and a log2 fold-change of 1. As an exploratory analysis of dynamics, max-normalized trajectories of the 1000 most abundant clonotypes were examined with PCA combined with hierarchical clustering. The CD4 or CD8 phenotype of responding clones was assigned using the separately sequenced CD4+ and CD8+ repertoires. Clones were called with MiXCR by TCRdb after fastp trimmed the public reads at Q25, and only in-frame beta chains were retained. Here each entry gathers all rows of one CDR3 protein and keeps the most common genes and DNA. Clone size and V and J calls follow TCRdb, not the original study. Here the sample has 550,000 to 700,000 distinct CDR3 sequences; approximately 19% occur a single time. About 11% of the sample lies in the top ten.

The receptor comes from an adult woman who had mild COVID-19 (a few samples of this study predate the infection). The sample titles of this study are shuffled in the database, so cell type and time point are left out; the donor was told from shared clones. Material for sequencing was PBMCs or a T cell subset sorted from them (not recorded which). This sequence uses TRBV5-1 and TRBJ2-1; TRBD2 lines up with 7 middle nucleotides. The nucleotide sequence reads TGCGCCAGCATGAAGGAGCTAGCGGACTACAATGAGCAGTTCTTC. Its translation is CASMKELADYNEQFF.